This is a list of T cell receptor beta chains from one sample in a study of T cells of healthy individuals. TCRdb passed the 5' RACE reads through MiXCR, listing each CDR3 protein once. The sample lists tens of thousands of distinct CDR3 sequences, about a sixth occurring once. The source of these receptors is a human donor in good health. The CDR3 runs from the conserved cysteine through the conserved F or W. A D gene is named only where the DNA matches it firmly. Only part of the rows carry a size: once, few, many, or a class if the clone is expanded.

v_call	clone_size	j_call	d_call	cdr3_nt	cdr3_aa
TRBV4-1	many	TRBJ2-7	-	TGCGCCAGCAGCCAAGCGCAGTTAGCGGCACCCTCCTACGAGCAGTACTTC	CASSQAQLAAPSYEQYF
TRBV5-6	many	TRBJ1-1	-	TGTGCCAGCAGCTTGATGGGAGGGGACACTGAAGCTTTCTTT	CASSLMGGDTEAFF
TRBV4-1	-	TRBJ1-1	-	TGCGCCAGCAGCCAAGGGGGGGGGCCGACTGAAGCTTTCTTT	CASSQGGGPTEAFF
TRBV12-3/TRBV12-4	-	TRBJ1-3	-	TGTGCCAGCATAGACACCTTCTCTGGAAACACCATATATTTT	CASIDTFSGNTIYF
TRBV5-4	many	TRBJ2-3	TRBD2	TGTGCCAGCAGCCATAGCGGGGGGGTTGGTCTCACAGATACGCAGTATTTT	CASSHSGGVGLTDTQYF
TRBV10-3	-	TRBJ1-5	-	TGTGCCATTGGCGAGGGGGATAGCAATCAGCCCCAGCATTTT	CAIGEGDSNQPQHF
TRBV18	many	TRBJ2-5	-	TGTGCCAGCTCACCGAGACAGGCCTGGGAACAGACCCAGTACTTC	CASSPRQAWEQTQYF
TRBV6-2/TRBV6-3	-	TRBJ1-2	-	TGTGCCAGCAGCCTCAACCCCCCCGCTGCCTATGGCTACACCTTC	CASSLNPPAAYGYTF
TRBV28	-	TRBJ2-5	TRBD2	TGTGCCAGCAGTTCTAGCGGGGCGACCCAAGAGACCCAGTACTTC	CASSSSGATQETQYF
TRBV19	few	TRBJ2-5	-	TGTGCCAGTAGTATAGGAGGGCAGGGGCAAGAGACCCAGTACTTC	CASSIGGQGQETQYF